This T cell receptor (beta chain) was found in a study of control samples from healthy donors and cancer patients. CDR1 and CDR2 (germline): SGHVS, FQNEAQ. The CDR3 length is 20 residues. Deletions cut 6 bases from V and 0 bases from J, with 29 bases between. Here immunoSEQ multiplex PCR was the method, and the copy in TCRdb shows in-frame clones only, minus some. The data show about 35,000 clones, approximately 94% seen once. This rearrangement joins TRBV7-8 to TRBJ1-2; weak D call: TRBD1 (5 bases). The receptor was isolated from a middle-aged man with colorectal cancer. Sequenced input: PBMCs. The CDR3 reads CASSPARREQVVLSNYGYTF. CDR3 sequence (DNA): TGTGCCAGCAGTCCCGCCCGCAGGGAACAGGTTGTACTGTCTAACTATGGCTACACCTTC.